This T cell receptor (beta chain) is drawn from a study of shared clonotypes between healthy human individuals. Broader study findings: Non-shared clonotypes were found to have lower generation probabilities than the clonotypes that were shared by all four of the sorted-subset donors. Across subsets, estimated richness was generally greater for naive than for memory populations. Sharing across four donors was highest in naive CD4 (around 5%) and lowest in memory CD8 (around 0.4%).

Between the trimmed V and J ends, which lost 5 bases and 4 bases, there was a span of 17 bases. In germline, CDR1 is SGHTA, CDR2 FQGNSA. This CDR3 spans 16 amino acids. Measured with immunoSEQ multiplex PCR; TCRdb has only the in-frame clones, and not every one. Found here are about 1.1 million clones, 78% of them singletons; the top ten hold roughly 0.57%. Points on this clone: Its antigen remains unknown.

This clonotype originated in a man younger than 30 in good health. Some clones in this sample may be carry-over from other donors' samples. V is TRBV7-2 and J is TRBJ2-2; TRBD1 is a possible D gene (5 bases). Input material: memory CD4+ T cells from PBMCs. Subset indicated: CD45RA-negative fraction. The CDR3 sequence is CASSPRLAQGTGELFF. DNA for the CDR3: TGTGCCAGCAGCCCTCGACTGGCTCAGGGCACCGGGGAGCTGTTTTTT. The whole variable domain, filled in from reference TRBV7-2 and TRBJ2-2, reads GAGVSQSPSNKVTEKGKDVELRCDPISGHTALYWYRQSLGQGLEFLIYFQGNSAPDKSGLPSDRFSAERTGGSVSTLTIQRTQQEDSAVYLCASSPRLAQGTGELFFGEGSRLTVL.